Included here is one T cell receptor beta chain sequence, with context. Its antigen remains undetermined. No much larger clone is present one base from it, and per-base qualities are unavailable. CDR3 length: 14 amino acids, cysteine to phenylalanine. The CDR3 DNA has 42 bases and is translated from base 1. CDR1 and CDR2 were assigned from the germline V gene (reference sequence) as SGHKS and YYEKEE. Cut back by 0 bases and 3 bases, the V and J ends lie 9 bases apart. The data were taken from a study of blood T cell repertoires in COVID-19 (dated by TCRdb to 2020 to 2022). Some background on the complete study: The collaborator samples originated in the United States, Italy and Spain and spanned the acute and convalescent phases of COVID-19. The prospective study material was composed of cDNA or gDNA derived from T cells, B-cell-depleted T cells, or PBMCs. Subjects who had been exposed to COVID-19, were actively infected with it, or had recovered from it provided the deeply sampled blood TCRbeta repertoires that made up the dataset. The repertoires were released in a freely available public database meant as a resource for research on the immune response to SARS-CoV-2. Samples were obtained from the ongoing ImmuneRACE study (first 160 participants) and from roughly 1,300 subjects provided by 6 global collaborators. Sample metadata almost always included a de-identified subject ID, COVID-19 status, age in years and sex. Where available, HLA class I and class II types were obtained from metadata supplied by the sample provider rather than from assay-based typing. The paper as a whole reports these results and caveats: The quantity of clinical and demographic metadata differed by source and by participant and was supplied without curation.

Each collaborating institution followed its own protocols to collect whole blood in K2EDTA tubes. Collaborator samples were shipped for TCRbeta analysis as frozen whole blood, isolated PBMCs, or DNA extracted from either sample type. TCRbeta CDR3 regions were amplified from genomic DNA using the immunoSEQ Assay, a bias-controlled multiplex PCR. On the authors' methods: The number of nucleated cells in each sample was estimated by amplification of reference gene primers within the assay. To quantify the absolute abundance of each unique TCRbeta CDR3 rearrangement, sequence reads were collapsed and filtered. For each sample, productive Simpson clonality was calculated as the square root of Simpson's diversity index across productive rearrangements. In its TCRdb copy, this immuneACCESS table keeps in-frame sequences only and misses some clones. Where compared with another copy, unresolved V genes explain less than half of these, and the others have no known cause. Clonal size and the V and J genes are those of that table, whereas D and trimming came from the DNA. For this sample the table gives just under 90,000 clones, of which 72% were detected only once. The ten largest account for around 14% of the sample.

Sequenced: peripheral blood. The sequence was obtained from a woman aged 80 or over with acute or convalescent COVID-19. This chain joins TRBV5-5 to TRBJ1-2; a confident D gene designation cannot be given. The nucleotides read TGTGCCAGCAGCTTGGGCCAGGAGGACTATGGCTACACCTTC. This gives the protein CASSLGQEDYGYTF.